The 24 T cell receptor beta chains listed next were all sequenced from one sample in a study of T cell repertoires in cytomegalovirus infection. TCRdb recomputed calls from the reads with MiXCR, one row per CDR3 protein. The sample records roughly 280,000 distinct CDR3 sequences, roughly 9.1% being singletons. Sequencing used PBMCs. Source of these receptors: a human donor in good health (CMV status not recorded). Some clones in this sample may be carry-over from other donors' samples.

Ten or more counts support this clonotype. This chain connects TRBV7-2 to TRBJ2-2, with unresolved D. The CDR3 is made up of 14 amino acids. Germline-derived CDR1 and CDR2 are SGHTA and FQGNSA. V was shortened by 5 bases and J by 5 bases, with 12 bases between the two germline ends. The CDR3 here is CASSNWARTGELFF. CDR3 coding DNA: TGTGCCAGCAGCAACTGGGCAAGGACCGGGGAGCTGTTTTTT.

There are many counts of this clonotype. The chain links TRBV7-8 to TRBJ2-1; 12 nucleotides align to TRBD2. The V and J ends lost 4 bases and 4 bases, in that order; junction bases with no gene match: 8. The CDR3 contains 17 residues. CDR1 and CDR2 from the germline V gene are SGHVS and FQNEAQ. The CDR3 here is CASSSTASGRAYNEQFF. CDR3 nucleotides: TGTGCCAGCAGCTCAACAGCTAGCGGGAGGGCATACAATGAGCAGTTCTTC.

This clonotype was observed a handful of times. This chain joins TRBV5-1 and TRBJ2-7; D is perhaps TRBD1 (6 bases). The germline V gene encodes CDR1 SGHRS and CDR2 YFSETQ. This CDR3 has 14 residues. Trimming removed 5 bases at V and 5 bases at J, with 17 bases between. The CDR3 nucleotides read TGCGCCAGCAGGCCGGGACACCTCGGGGACGAGCAGTACTTC. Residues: CASRPGHLGDEQYF.

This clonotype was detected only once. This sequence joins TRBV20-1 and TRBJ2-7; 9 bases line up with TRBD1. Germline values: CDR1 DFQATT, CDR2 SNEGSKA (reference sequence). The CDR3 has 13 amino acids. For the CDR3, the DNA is TGCATTATACCGGGACAGGGCTCCTACGAGCAGTACTTC. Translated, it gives CIIPGQGSYEQYF.

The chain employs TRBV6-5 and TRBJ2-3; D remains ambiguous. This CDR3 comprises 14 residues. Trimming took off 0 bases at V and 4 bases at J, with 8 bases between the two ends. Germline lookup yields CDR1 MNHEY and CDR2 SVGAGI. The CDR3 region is CASSYSTGADTQYF. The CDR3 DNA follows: TGTGCCAGCAGTTACTCGACTGGGGCAGATACGCAGTATTTT.

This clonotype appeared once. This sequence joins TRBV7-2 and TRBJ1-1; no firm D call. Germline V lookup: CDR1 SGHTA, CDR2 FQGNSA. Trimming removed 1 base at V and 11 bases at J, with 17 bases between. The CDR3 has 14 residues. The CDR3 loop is CASSLEWIAIGAFF. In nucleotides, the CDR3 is TGTGCCAGCAGCTTAGAGTGGATAGCTATTGGGGCTTTCTTT.

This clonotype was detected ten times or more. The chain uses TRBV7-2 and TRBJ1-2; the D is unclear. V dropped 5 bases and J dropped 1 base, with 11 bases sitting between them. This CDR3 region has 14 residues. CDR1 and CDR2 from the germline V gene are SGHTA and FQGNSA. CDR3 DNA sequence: TGTGCCAGCAGCGCCGTCGGCGGTAACTATGGCTACACCTTC. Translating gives CASSAVGGNYGYTF.

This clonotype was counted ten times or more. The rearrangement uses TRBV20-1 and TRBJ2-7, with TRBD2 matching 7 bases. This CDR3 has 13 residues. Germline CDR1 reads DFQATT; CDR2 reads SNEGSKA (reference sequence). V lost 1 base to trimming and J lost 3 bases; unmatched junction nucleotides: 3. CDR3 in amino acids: CSARGTGGYEQYF. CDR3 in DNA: TGCAGTGCTAGAGGCACGGGGGGCTACGAGCAGTACTTC.

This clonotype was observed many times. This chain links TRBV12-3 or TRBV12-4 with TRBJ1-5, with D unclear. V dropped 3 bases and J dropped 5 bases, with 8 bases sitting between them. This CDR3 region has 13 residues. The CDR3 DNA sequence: TGTGCCAGCAGTTTTAACCGGGATCAGCCCCAGCATTTT. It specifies CASSFNRDQPQHF.

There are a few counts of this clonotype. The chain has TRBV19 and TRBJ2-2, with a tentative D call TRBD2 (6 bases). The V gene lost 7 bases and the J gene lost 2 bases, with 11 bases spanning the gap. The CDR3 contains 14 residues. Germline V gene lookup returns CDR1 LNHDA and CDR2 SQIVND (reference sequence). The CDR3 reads CASKREVNTGELFF. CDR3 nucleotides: TGTGCCAGTAAGAGGGAGGTAAACACCGGGGAGCTGTTTTTT.

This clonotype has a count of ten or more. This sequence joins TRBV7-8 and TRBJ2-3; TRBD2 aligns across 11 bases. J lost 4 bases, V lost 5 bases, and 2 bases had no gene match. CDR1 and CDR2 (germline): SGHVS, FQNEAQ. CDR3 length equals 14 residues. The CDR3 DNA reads TGTGCCAGCAGCCCGACTAGCGGGGCAGATACGCAGTATTTT. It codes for CASSPTSGADTQYF.

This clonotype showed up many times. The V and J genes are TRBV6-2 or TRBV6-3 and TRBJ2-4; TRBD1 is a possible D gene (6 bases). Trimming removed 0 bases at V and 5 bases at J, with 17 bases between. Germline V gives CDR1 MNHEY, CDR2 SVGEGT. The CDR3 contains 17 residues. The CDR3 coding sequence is TGTGCCAGCAGTTACTCCGCAGGGACACCCCTGGAAAACATTCAGTACTTC. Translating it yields CASSYSAGTPLENIQYF.

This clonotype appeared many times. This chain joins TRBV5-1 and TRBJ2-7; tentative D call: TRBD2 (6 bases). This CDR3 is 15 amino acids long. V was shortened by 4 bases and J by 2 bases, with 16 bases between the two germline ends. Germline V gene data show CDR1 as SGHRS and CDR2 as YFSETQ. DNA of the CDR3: TGCGCCAGCAGCCAATGGGACTCCGGCACCTACGAGCAGTACTTC. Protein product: CASSQWDSGTYEQYF.

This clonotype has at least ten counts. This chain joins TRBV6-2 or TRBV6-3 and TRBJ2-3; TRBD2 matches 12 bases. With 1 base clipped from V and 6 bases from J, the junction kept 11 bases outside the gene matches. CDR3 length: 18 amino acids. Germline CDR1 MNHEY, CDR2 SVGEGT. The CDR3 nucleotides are TGTGCCAGCAGTTACTTCCTGGGACTAGCGGGCCGTCCGGATACGCAGTATTTT. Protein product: CASSYFLGLAGRPDTQYF.

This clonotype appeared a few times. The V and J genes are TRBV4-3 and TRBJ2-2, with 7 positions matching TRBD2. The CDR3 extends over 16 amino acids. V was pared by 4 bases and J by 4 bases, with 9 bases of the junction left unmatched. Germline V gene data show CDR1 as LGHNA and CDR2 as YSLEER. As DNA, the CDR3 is TGCGCCAGCAGCCTTAGCAAGGGAGGGCCCACCGGGGAGCTGTTTTTT. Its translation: CASSLSKGGPTGELFF.

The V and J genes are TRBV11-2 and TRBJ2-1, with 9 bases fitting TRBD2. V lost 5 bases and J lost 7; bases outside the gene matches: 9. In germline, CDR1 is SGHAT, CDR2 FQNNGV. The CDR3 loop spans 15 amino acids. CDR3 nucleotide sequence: TGTGCCAGCAGCCCCCAGCGGGGGGCCAGAAATGAGCAGTTCTTC. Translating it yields CASSPQRGARNEQFF.

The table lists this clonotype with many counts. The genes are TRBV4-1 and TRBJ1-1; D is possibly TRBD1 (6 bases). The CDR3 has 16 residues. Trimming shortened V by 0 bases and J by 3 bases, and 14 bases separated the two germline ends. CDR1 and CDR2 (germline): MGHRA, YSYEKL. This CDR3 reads CASSQDLGGLDTEAFF. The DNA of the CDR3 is TGCGCCAGCAGCCAAGATCTGGGGGGGCTTGACACTGAAGCTTTCTTT.

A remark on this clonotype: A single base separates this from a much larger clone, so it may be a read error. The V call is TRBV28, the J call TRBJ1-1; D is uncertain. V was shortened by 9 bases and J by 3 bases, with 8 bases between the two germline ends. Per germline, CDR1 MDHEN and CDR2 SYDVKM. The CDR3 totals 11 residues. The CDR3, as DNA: TGTGCCAGTACAGTTTACACTGAAGCTTTCTTT. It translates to CASTVYTEAFF.

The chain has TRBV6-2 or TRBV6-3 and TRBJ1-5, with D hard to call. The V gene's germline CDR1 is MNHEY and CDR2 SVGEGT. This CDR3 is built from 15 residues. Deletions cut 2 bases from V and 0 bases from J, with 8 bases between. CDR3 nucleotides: TGTGCCAGCAGTTACGCCCGAGATAGCAATCAGCCCCAGCATTTT. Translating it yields CASSYARDSNQPQHF.

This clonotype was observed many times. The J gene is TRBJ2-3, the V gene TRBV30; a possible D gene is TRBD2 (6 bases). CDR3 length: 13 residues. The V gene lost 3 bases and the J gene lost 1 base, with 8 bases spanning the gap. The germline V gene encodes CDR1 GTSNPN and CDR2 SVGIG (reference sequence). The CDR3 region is CAWSSSGTDTQYF. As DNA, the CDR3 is TGTGCCTGGAGCTCTAGCGGCACAGATACGCAGTATTTT.

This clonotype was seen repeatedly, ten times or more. Here the CDR3 reads CASKSELMNTEAFF. CDR3 nucleotides: TGTGCCAGCAAGTCTGAGCTTATGAACACTGAAGCTTTCTTT. This chain links TRBV6-1 with TRBJ1-1; the D is unclear. Germline values: CDR1 MNHNS, CDR2 SASEGT. Trimming removed 7 bases at V and 0 bases at J, with 12 bases between. The CDR3 has 14 amino acids.

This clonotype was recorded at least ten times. The DNA of the CDR3 is TGTGCCAGCAGCTCCCTACTAGCGGGGGGTTCGAATACCCCCCCAGATACGCAGTATTTT. Protein: CASSSLLAGGSNTPPDTQYF. The rearrangement joins TRBV7-2 to TRBJ2-3, with 12 bases lining up with TRBD2. The CDR3 runs 20 residues. CDR1 is SGHTA, CDR2 FQGNSA, per germline. The trim removed 4 bases at V and 4 bases at J, leaving 18 bases unmatched.

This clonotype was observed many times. CDR3 nucleotides: TGTGCCAGCAGCCCCAAAGCGGGGGGTGCCACTGAAGCTTTCTTT. It codes for CASSPKAGGATEAFF. The chain links TRBV7-2 to TRBJ1-1; possible D gene TRBD1, 5 bases. This CDR3 has 15 amino acids. V was trimmed by 5 bases and J by 4 bases, leaving 17 bases between them. Germline CDR1 and CDR2: SGHTA and FQGNSA.

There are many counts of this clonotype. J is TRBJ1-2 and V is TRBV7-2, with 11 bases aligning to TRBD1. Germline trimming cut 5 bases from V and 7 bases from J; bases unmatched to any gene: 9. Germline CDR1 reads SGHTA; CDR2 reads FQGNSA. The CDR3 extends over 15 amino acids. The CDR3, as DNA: TGTGCCAGCAGCACCCGGACAGGGGGCAACGGTGGCTACACCTTC. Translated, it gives CASSTRTGGNGGYTF.